This entry is about one T cell receptor (beta chain). Despite likely unrecorded immune exposures, the donors were nominally healthy at the time of sampling. This sample stems from a study of cytomegalovirus exposure and HLA in healthy donors. Researchers ran the PCR with 60 Vbeta and 13 Jbeta primers. Authors' processing steps: An analysis performed later counted roughly 80 million unique TCR beta chains (roughly 11 million of them shared). Some clones are missing from TCRdb's copy, which holds only in-frame ones; the method was immunoSEQ multiplex PCR. V, J and clone size were drawn from that table, and D and trimming were deduced from the DNA. Among approximately 81,000 clones, just over 75% were seen once, and the ten largest hold more than 2.5%. Trimming pared 1 base from V and 1 base from J, leaving 31 bases between. The CDR3 sequence is 23 residues long. CDR1 SGHDN and CDR2 FVKESK come from the germline V gene.

The material sequenced was PBMCs. The sequence was collected from a man aged 50-59 years in good health and CMV-seropositive. The chain is built from TRBV14 and TRBJ2-2, with a tentative D call TRBD2 (6 bases). The CDR3 is CASSQGRPLLGESGGKNTGELFF. CDR3 in DNA: TGTGCCAGCAGCCAAGGTAGACCACTTTTAGGGGAAAGTGGAGGGAAGAACACCGGGGAGCTGTTTTTT.